This is a list of T cell receptor beta chains from one sample in a study of cytomegalovirus exposure and HLA in healthy donors. The data were produced by immunoSEQ multiplex PCR, yet TCRdb's version contains in-frame clones alone and is incomplete. Here the sample spans approximately 150,000 clones, 75% to 90% being singletons. Sequencing was done on a sample of PBMCs. These receptors all stem from a woman between 25 and 40 years old in good health and CMV-seronegative. CDR3s include the opening cysteine and the closing phenylalanine or tryptophan. D genes are given only for firm matches. Rows give clone size only sometimes, using once, few, many, or a class for an expanded clone.

d_call j_call v_call clone_size cdr3_nt cdr3_aa
- TRBJ1-5 TRBV20-1 - TGCACCGTATGCGGTTTGCCCCAGCATTTT CTVCGLPQHF
- TRBJ1-5 TRBV30 once TGTGCCTGGAGTGTGGGAGGGACGGGCAATCAGCCCCAGCATTTT CAWSVGGTGNQPQHF
TRBD1 TRBJ1-6 TRBV27 - TGTGCCAGCGGGCGACAGGGGCATAATTCACCCCTCCACTTT CASGRQGHNSPLHF
- TRBJ1-5 TRBV30 - TGTGCCTGGAGTCTACAGGTCAATCAGCCCCAGCATTTT CAWSLQVNQPQHF
- TRBJ2-1 TRBV5-1 - TGCGCCAGCAGCTTGGTACTGGACAGATCCAATGAGCAGTTCTTC CASSLVLDRSNEQFF
TRBD1 TRBJ2-5 TRBV5-1 - TGCGCCAGCAGCCCGGACAGGGTAAGGCGGCAAGAGACCCAGTACTTC CASSPDRVRRQETQYF
TRBD1 TRBJ1-4 TRBV29-1 - TGCAGCCCTCCCGTTGGGCAGGGGGTTTATGGTGAAAAACTGTTTTTT CSPPVGQGVYGEKLFF
TRBD2 TRBJ2-3 TRBV2 - TGTGCCAGCAGTGAGTTGCGGGGGGGCCTGGATACGCAGTATTTT CASSELRGGLDTQYF
TRBD2 TRBJ2-3 TRBV18 - TGTGCCAGCTCACCGGGACTAGCGTCTACAGATACGCAGTATTTT CASSPGLASTDTQYF
- TRBJ2-3 TRBV2 once TGTGCCAGCATCCGCGGAACCAGCACAGATACGCAGTATTTT CASIRGTSTDTQYF
- TRBJ2-7 TRBV18 - TGTGCCAGCTCAGGCGGGACGATCGACAAACACCCCTACGAGCAGTACTTC CASSGGTIDKHPYEQYF
- TRBJ2-3 TRBV5-1 - TGCGCCAGCAGCTGGTCAGGCTCTAGCACAGATACGCAGTATTTT CASSWSGSSTDTQYF
- TRBJ1-2 TRBV4-1 - TGCGCCAGCAGCCAAGTGAACTCCAAGAGGGATGGCTACACCTTC CASSQVNSKRDGYTF
- TRBJ1-4 TRBV21-1 - TGTGCCAGCAGAGGGGGCCCGGGTGATGAAAAACTGTTTTTT CASRGGPGDEKLFF
TRBD2 TRBJ2-7 TRBV10-3 - TGTGCCATCAAAGGCAGCGGGATCGACGAGCAGTACTTC CAIKGSGIDEQYF
- TRBJ2-1 TRBV5-6 - TGTGCCAGCAGGACCCGGGGTAGCGAAGACAATGAGCAGTTCTTC CASRTRGSEDNEQFF
- TRBJ1-5 TRBV2 - TGTGCCAGCAGTGGCGACAATCAGCCCCAGCATTTT CASSGDNQPQHF